These 32 T cell receptor beta chains were all obtained from the same sample, sequenced in a study of cytotoxic CD8 clonotypes in ibrutinib-treated CLL. The table came from immunoSEQ multiplex PCR; TCRdb's copy has only in-frame clones and leaves some out. The sample includes more than 300,000 clones, about 80% seen only once; the top ten take over 6.5%. Sample: PBMCs, taken before ibrutinib treatment. All receptors come from a human donor with chronic lymphocytic leukemia.

The chain uses TRBV11-2 and TRBJ1-2, with unresolved D. The germline V gene has CDR1 SGHAT and CDR2 FQNNGV. Trimming took 3 bases from V and 8 from J, leaving 13 bases between them. CDR3 length: 13 residues. The CDR3, as DNA: TGTGCCAGCAGCTTTCCTCGGGCTGGAGGCTACACCTTC. Residues: CASSFPRAGGYTF.

The genes are TRBV9 and TRBJ1-1; D not certain. Germline V CDR1 and CDR2: SGDLS, YYNGEE. V was clipped by 6 bases and J by 0 bases, with 24 bases between them. The CDR3 runs to 18 residues. Here the CDR3 DNA reads TGTGCCAGCACAAAAATTCCAACCGGGCTTCACATGAACACTGAAGCTTTCTTT. Translated, it gives CASTKIPTGLHMNTEAFF.

The gene calls are TRBV28 and TRBJ2-1, with TRBD2 matching 16 bases. Germline CDR1 MDHEN, CDR2 SYDVKM. Trimming removed 8 bases from V and 6 bases from J; junction bases left unmatched: 1. The CDR3 has 14 residues. CDR3 DNA sequence: TGTGCCAGCGGGACTAGCGGGAGGGTCAATGAGCAGTTCTTC. Its translation: CASGTSGRVNEQFF.

The chain carries TRBV29-1 and TRBJ2-7; D is perhaps TRBD1 (5 bases). V lost 4 bases, J lost 6 bases, and 16 bases lay in between. The CDR3 has 13 amino acids. Per the germline V gene, CDR1 is SQVTM and CDR2 is ANQGSEA. The CDR3 DNA sequence: TGCAGCGTTGCCTACTTCCAGGGTGGCGAGCAGTACTTC. It is translated as CSVAYFQGGEQYF.

The V gene is TRBV28, the J gene TRBJ1-5; D is undetermined. Per the germline V gene, CDR1 is MDHEN and CDR2 is SYDVKM. The CDR3 is 16 amino acids. Trimming cost V 5 bases and J 0 bases, with 14 bases left between them. CDR3 region: CASSPYAAHSNQPQHF. DNA of the CDR3: TGTGCCAGCAGTCCTTACGCGGCACATAGCAATCAGCCCCAGCATTTT.

The chain is built from TRBV9 and TRBJ2-3; the D call may be TRBD1 or TRBD2 (5 bases each). CDR1 is SGDLS, CDR2 YYNGEE, per germline. The CDR3 extends over 15 amino acids. Between the trimmed V and J ends, which lost 3 bases and 0 bases, there was a span of 11 bases. The CDR3 loop reads CASSEGRTSTDTQYF. DNA of the CDR3: TGTGCCAGCAGCGAGGGGCGGACTAGCACAGATACGCAGTATTTT.

The genes are TRBV10-2 and TRBJ2-1, with D unresolved. This CDR3 has 16 residues. The V end was cut by 3 bases, the J end by 4 bases, with 16 bases between. CDR1 is WSHSY and CDR2 is SAAADI in the germline V gene. The CDR3, as DNA: TGCGCCAGCAGTGATTGGGTAACACAAGGGTACAATGAGCAGTTCTTC. It yields the protein CASSDWVTQGYNEQFF.

This clone appeared a few times. The chain employs TRBV6-1 and TRBJ2-7, with D possibly TRBD2 on 6 matching bases. CDR3 length: 15 amino acids. Germline V CDR1 and CDR2: MNHNS, SASEGT. V lost 7 bases and J lost 6, with 22 bases in between. In nucleotides, the CDR3 is TGTGCCAGCACCCACTGGACCGGGAGCAAGCGCGAGCAGTACTTC. It translates to CASTHWTGSKREQYF.

The chain recombines TRBV10-3 with TRBJ2-1; no reliable D call. Germline V gives CDR1 ENHRY, CDR2 SYGVKD. V was pared by 6 bases and J by 9 bases, with 18 bases between. The CDR3 spans 14 residues. The CDR3 loop is CAIRTEDPGSEQFF. The CDR3 nucleotides are TGTGCCATCAGAACAGAGGACCCGGGTAGTGAGCAGTTCTTC.

This chain connects TRBV7-3 to TRBJ2-3; possible D gene TRBD2, 6 bases. Deletions cut 5 bases from V and 6 bases from J, with 18 bases between. Germline CDR1 is SGHTA and CDR2 is FQGTGA. The CDR3 is 15 amino acids. This CDR3 reads CASSPRDFALDTQYF. CDR3 nucleotides: TGTGCCAGCAGCCCCCGGGACTTCGCGCTGGATACGCAGTATTTT.

This rearrangement joins TRBV7-2 to TRBJ2-1, with TRBD2 as a possible D gene (6 bases). Looked up from germline, CDR1 is SGHTA and CDR2 is FQGNSA. The CDR3 runs 15 residues. Trimming cost V 4 bases and J 0 bases, with 10 bases left between them. CDR3 coding DNA: TGTGCCAGCAGCTCTCTCGGGAGCTCCTACAATGAGCAGTTCTTC. It translates to CASSSLGSSYNEQFF.

The rearrangement links TRBV21-1 to TRBJ1-2. TRBV21-1 is a listed pseudogene. The CDR3 runs to 13 residues. Here the CDR3 DNA reads TGTGCCAGCAGCAGCGGAGGGGGCTATGGCTACACCTTC. This gives the protein CASSSGGGYGYTF.

The chain links TRBV5-6 to TRBJ2-7, with 7 nucleotides matching TRBD1. Germline trimming cut 2 bases from V and 3 bases from J; bases unmatched to any gene: 8. From germline, CDR1 is SGHDT and CDR2 YYEEEE. This CDR3 comprises 15 residues. The CDR3 DNA follows: TGTGCCAGCAGCTTCACTTGGGACAGAAACTACGAGCAGTACTTC. This gives the protein CASSFTWDRNYEQYF.

This sequence joins TRBV2 and TRBJ1-2; weak D call: TRBD1 (5 bases). CDR3 size: 17 residues. The ends were cut back, 3 bases at V and 0 bases at J, with 17 bases in the middle. Germline V lookup: CDR1 SNHLY, CDR2 FYNNEI. CDR3 DNA sequence: TGTGCCAGCAGTGACCCCAGGGTGGATTATACTAACTATGGCTACACCTTC. It codes for CASSDPRVDYTNYGYTF.

The chain links TRBV19 to TRBJ2-3; D remains unclear. V shed 1 base and J shed 2 bases, with 7 bases lying between them. CDR1 and CDR2 from the germline V gene are LNHDA and SQIVND (reference sequence). The CDR3 loop spans 14 amino acids. The CDR3 nucleotides read TGTGCCAGTAGTATAGCGGGTTTCACAGATACGCAGTATTTT. Translated: CASSIAGFTDTQYF.

V gene TRBV5-1 combines with J gene TRBJ1-2; tentative D call: TRBD1 (5 bases). Germline-derived CDR1 and CDR2 are SGHRS and YFSETQ. The CDR3 is 16 amino acids. V dropped 6 bases and J dropped 7 bases, with 25 bases sitting between them. CDR3 protein: CASNTLPRDRWAGYTF. The CDR3 DNA is TGCGCCAGCAACACATTACCCAGGGACCGTTGGGCTGGCTACACCTTC. Full variable domain (missing parts from reference TRBV5-1 and TRBJ1-2): KAGVTQTPRYLIKTRGQQVTLSCSPISGHRSVSWYQQTPGQGLQFLFEYFSETQRNKGNFPGRFSGRQFSNSRSEMNVSTLELGDSALYLCASNTLPRDRWAGYTFGSGTRLTVV.

This sequence joins TRBV10-2 and TRBJ1-2, with 9 bases identical to TRBD1. V shed 8 bases, J shed 8 bases, and the junction held 12 bases outside the gene matches. CDR3 length: 14 residues. Germline values: CDR1 WSHSY, CDR2 SAAADI. The CDR3, as DNA: TGCGCCAGCGGACCGGGACAGGGATATAGAGGCTACACCTTC. Its translation is CASGPGQGYRGYTF.

This clone was observed a handful of times. V and J are TRBV6-5 and TRBJ1-5; TRBD1 agrees at 7 bases. The CDR3 loop spans 13 amino acids. With V trimmed by 6 bases and J by 5 bases, 4 bases remained unmatched. Germline V gives CDR1 MNHEY, CDR2 SVGAGI. The CDR3 coding sequence is TGTGCCAGCAGAGGGGGCACCCATCAGCCCCAGCATTTT. Translated, it gives CASRGGTHQPQHF.

The V gene is TRBV19, the J gene TRBJ1-5, with D possibly TRBD1 on 6 matching bases. The CDR3 is made up of 19 amino acids. Per germline, CDR1 LNHDA and CDR2 SQIVND (reference sequence). Trimming removed 4 bases at V and 4 bases at J, with 26 bases between. The CDR3 sequence is CASSTVRNTGFGQNQPQHF. DNA of the CDR3: TGTGCCAGTAGTACGGTTAGGAATACAGGGTTTGGGCAAAATCAGCCCCAGCATTTT.

The V gene is TRBV28, the J gene TRBJ2-2; D may match TRBD1 or TRBD2 (6 bases each). The CDR3 runs 13 residues. V was trimmed by 5 bases and J by 7 bases, leaving 11 bases between them. CDR1 and CDR2 (germline): MDHEN, SYDVKM. This CDR3 is CASSGGPVGELFF. CDR3 in DNA: TGTGCCAGCAGTGGGGGGCCCGTCGGGGAGCTGTTTTTT. The full variable domain, its missing parts supplied by reference TRBV28 and TRBJ2-2, is DVKVTQSSRYLVKRTGEKVFLECVQDMDHENMFWYRQDPGLGLRLIYFSYDVKMKEKGDIPEGYSVSREKKERFSLILESASTNQTSMYLCASSGGPVGELFFGEGSRLTVL.

The J gene is TRBJ1-2, the V gene TRBV18; D is undetermined. Germline V gene data show CDR1 as KGHSH and CDR2 as LQKENI. This CDR3 spans 14 amino acids. V lost 0 bases to trimming and J lost 5 bases, with 10 bases between them. CDR3 sequence reads: CASSPPRAEYGYTF. The CDR3 DNA is TGTGCCAGCTCACCACCTCGCGCAGAATATGGCTACACCTTC.

The chain links TRBV6-5 to TRBJ1-2; no firm D call. This CDR3 spans 14 amino acids. The V end lost 2 bases, the J end lost 1 base, and 8 bases lay between the germline ends. Germline assignment: CDR1 MNHEY and CDR2 SVGAGI. The CDR3 DNA sequence: TGTGCCAGCAGTTACCTAGACGGTAACTATGGCTACACCTTC. Translated: CASSYLDGNYGYTF.

The gene calls are TRBV29-1 and TRBJ2-2; D is possibly TRBD2 (6 bases). Germline V gene sequence: CDR1 SQVTM, CDR2 ANQGSEA. The CDR3 has 15 residues. Between the trimmed V and J ends, which lost 7 bases and 0 bases, there was a span of 15 bases. CDR3 protein: CSAGSGTSNTGELFF. CDR3 DNA sequence: TGCAGCGCCGGGAGTGGGACTTCGAACACCGGGGAGCTGTTTTTT.

V gene TRBV6-1 combines with J gene TRBJ1-2; no reliable D call. Trimming cost V 3 bases and J 10 bases, with 21 bases left between them. This CDR3 has 15 amino acids. Looked up from germline, CDR1 is MNHNS and CDR2 is SASEGT. The CDR3 sequence is CASSDQPEVRVDYTF. The CDR3 DNA follows: TGTGCCAGCAGTGACCAGCCCGAGGTACGTGTGGACTACACCTTC.

In this sample, this clone turned up once. The chain couples TRBV2 to TRBJ2-3, with D possibly being TRBD1 or TRBD2 (7 bases each). The V gene lost 8 bases and the J gene lost 5 bases, with 20 bases spanning the gap. Germline V CDR1 and CDR2: SNHLY, FYNNEI. The CDR3 extends over 15 amino acids. CDR3 protein: CASAPGSGGGDTQYF. CDR3 in DNA: TGTGCCAGCGCACCCGGGTCAGGGGGGGGAGATACGCAGTATTTT.

The V gene is TRBV28, the J gene TRBJ2-7, with D unclear. CDR3 size: 14 residues. Germline assignment: CDR1 MDHEN and CDR2 SYDVKM. Trimming removed 3 bases from V and 3 bases from J, with 12 bases in between. In DNA form, the CDR3 reads TGTGCCAGCAGTTTCCCCAGACCGGGCTACGAGCAGTACTTC. Translated: CASSFPRPGYEQYF.

The genes are TRBV7-2 and TRBJ1-1, with D unresolved. Deletions cut 5 bases from V and 4 bases from J, with 11 bases between. The germline V gene has CDR1 SGHTA and CDR2 FQGNSA. There are 13 residues in the CDR3. Written as DNA, the CDR3 is TGTGCCAGCAGCCTCTCCGTGGGCACTGAAGCTTTCTTT. Residues: CASSLSVGTEAFF.

This clone was seen a handful of times. V is TRBV2 and J is TRBJ2-7; TRBD2 matches at 10 bases. Germline V CDR1 and CDR2: SNHLY, FYNNEI. CDR3 length: 13 residues. J gave up 7 bases and V 8 bases, and 8 bases lay outside the gene matches. The CDR3 is CASGTSGIREQYF. The CDR3 nucleotides read TGTGCCAGCGGAACTAGCGGGATTCGGGAGCAGTACTTC.

The V and J genes are TRBV19 and TRBJ2-1; 9 nucleotides agree with TRBD1. This CDR3 contains 15 residues. Per the germline V gene, CDR1 is LNHDA and CDR2 is SQIVND (reference sequence). Unmatched junction bases numbered 9, after V lost 4 bases and J lost 8 bases. In nucleotides, the CDR3 is TGTGCCAGTAGTACCGACCGACAGGGGGTGGATGAGCAGTTCTTC. It codes for CASSTDRQGVDEQFF.

The rearrangement links TRBV28 to TRBJ2-1; 12 nucleotides match TRBD2. In germline, CDR1 is MDHEN, CDR2 SYDVKM. The junction had 2 bases not matched to a gene; V was cut back by 3 bases and J by 8 bases. The CDR3 spans 14 residues. The CDR3 is CASSFLAGGYEQFF. The CDR3 DNA reads as TGTGCCAGCAGTTTTCTAGCGGGAGGGTATGAGCAGTTCTTC.

This clone was recorded only once. The V call is TRBV19, the J call TRBJ2-7, with 7 positions matching TRBD1. The CDR3 has 13 residues. J gave up 4 bases and V 5 bases, and 5 bases lay outside the gene matches. Germline CDR1 is LNHDA and CDR2 is SQIVND (reference sequence). This CDR3 is CASSYRGWYEQYF. CDR3 bases: TGTGCCAGTAGTTACAGGGGTTGGTACGAGCAGTACTTC.

This clone has just one count. This chain joins TRBV4-3 and TRBJ2-1; 7 nucleotides line up with TRBD2. The V segment lost 1 base and the J segment 4 bases; nucleotides outside the gene matches: 7. The germline gives CDR1 LGHNA, CDR2 YSLEER. The CDR3 consists of 16 residues. DNA for the CDR3: TGCGCCAGCAGCCAAGGGGAGTCTAGCGGATACAATGAGCAGTTCTTC. Its translation is CASSQGESSGYNEQFF.